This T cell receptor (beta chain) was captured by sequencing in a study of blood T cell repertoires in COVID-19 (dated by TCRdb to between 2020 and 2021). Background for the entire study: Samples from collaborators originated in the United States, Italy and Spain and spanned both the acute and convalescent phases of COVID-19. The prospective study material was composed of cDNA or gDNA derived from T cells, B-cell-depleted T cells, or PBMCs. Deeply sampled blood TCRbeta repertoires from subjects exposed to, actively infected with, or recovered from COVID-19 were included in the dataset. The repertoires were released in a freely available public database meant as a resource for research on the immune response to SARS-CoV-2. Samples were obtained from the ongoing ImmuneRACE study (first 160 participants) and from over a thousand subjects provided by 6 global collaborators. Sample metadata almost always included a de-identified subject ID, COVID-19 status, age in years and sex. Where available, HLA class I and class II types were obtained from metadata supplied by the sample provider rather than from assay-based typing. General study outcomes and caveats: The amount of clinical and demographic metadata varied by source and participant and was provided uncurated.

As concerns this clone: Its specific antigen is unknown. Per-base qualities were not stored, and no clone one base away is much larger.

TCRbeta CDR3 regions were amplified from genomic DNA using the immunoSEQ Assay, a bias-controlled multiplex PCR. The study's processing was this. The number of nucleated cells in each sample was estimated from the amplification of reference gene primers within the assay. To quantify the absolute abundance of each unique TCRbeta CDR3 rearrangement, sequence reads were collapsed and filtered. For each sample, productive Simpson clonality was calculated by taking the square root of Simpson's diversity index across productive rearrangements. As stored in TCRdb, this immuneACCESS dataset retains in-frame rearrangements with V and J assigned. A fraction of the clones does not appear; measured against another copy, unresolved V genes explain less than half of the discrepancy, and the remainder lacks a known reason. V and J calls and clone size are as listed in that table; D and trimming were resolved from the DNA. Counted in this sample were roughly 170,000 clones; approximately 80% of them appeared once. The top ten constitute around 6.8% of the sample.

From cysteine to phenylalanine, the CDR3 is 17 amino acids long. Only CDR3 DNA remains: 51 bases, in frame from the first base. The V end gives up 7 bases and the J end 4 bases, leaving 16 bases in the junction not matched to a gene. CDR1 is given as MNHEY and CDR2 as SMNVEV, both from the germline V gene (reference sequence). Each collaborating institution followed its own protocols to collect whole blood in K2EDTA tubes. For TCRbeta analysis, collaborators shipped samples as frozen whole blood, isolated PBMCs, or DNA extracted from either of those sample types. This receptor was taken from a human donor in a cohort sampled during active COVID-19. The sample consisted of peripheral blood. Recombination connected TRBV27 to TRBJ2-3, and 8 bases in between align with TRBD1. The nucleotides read TGTGCCAGCACCCCCACCGTTAGACAGGGACAGGCAGATACGCAGTATTTT. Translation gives CASTPTVRQGQADTQYF.